One T cell receptor beta chain is described in this entry. The antigen is unknown. Clones were read by immunoSEQ multiplex PCR, and TCRdb kept only the in-frame ones, dropping some. In the table there are almost 250,000 clones, roughly 74% of which are singletons. These data are taken from a study of cytotoxic CD8 clonotypes in ibrutinib-treated CLL. Germline CDR1 is SGHDN and CDR2 is FVKESK. V shed 2 bases and J shed 5 bases, with 9 bases lying between them. The CDR3 is 13 amino acids. Findings and limits, study-wide: Sampling times (in sustained-remission versus progressing patients) were not the same. Contraction or stability on treatment was seen for public clonotypes, which were uncommon. Starting clonality was above that of age-matched healthy donors and tracked circulating CD8+ T-cell counts.

This chain connects TRBV14 to TRBJ1-2; no firm D call. Material: PBMCs, obtained after 24 months of ibrutinib treatment. The receptor's source is a human donor with chronic lymphocytic leukemia. The chain's CDR3 is CASSQSTVYGYTF. The CDR3 DNA reads as TGTGCCAGCAGCCAAAGCACAGTTTATGGCTACACCTTC.